The source of this TCR beta chain is a study of Ad26.COV2.S vaccination and SARS-CoV-2 variants. In the study overall: Each vaccinee took Ad26.COV2.S intramuscularly, once or twice 56 days apart. General study results and limits: From the TCR breadth and depth analyses, total T cell responses may have been underestimated. Spike-specific TCR breadth in vaccine recipients exceeded that seen in placebo recipients.

Treatment given: some 19 received Ad26.COV2.S at low or high dose, single or two shots; about five received placebo; per-sample allocation not given. Day 63 after the first vaccine or placebo injection was the time point for sampling. The donor's status was that of an adult aged 18-55 years in Boston. Measured with immunoSEQ multiplex PCR; TCRdb has only the in-frame clones, and not every one. The data hold 350,000 to 450,000 clones, with about four fifths observed a single time. Between the trimmed V and J ends, which lost 4 bases and 4 bases, there was a span of 10 bases. CDR3 length equals 13 residues. Germline CDR1 is SGHDN and CDR2 is FVKESK. A remark on this clone: The antigen remains unidentified.

The chain combines TRBV14 with TRBJ1-2; D might be TRBD1 (5 bases). The TCR sequence derives from a person between 18 and 59 years old who received the Ad26.COV2.S COVID-19 vaccine or a placebo. The sample in question was peripheral blood, obtained in a trial of Ad26.COV2.S vaccine versus placebo. This CDR3 reads CASSLTVLYGYTF. DNA for the CDR3: TGTGCCAGCAGCCTGACAGTACTCTATGGCTACACCTTC.